This T cell receptor beta chain was profiled in a study of T-cell memory formation after mild COVID-19 listed by TCRdb under 2021. For the study in its entirety: TCR sequence clusters from the two donors were found to be largely donor specific. The cohort was made up of two young adult volunteers, one female and one male, who were previously healthy. In a couple of donors, T-cell clones that expanded and contracted after mild COVID-19 were followed by sequencing TCRalpha and TCRbeta repertoires longitudinally. Study-wide conclusions, independent of this receptor: The second-wave clones that peaked on day 37 were not confirmed to be SARS-CoV-2 specific. The study covered only a couple of mild cases, and larger cohorts including severe cases with pre-infection samples were considered necessary. Contracting CD4+ clones were located mainly in the CM and EM memory subsets, whereas CD8+ clones were found to be enriched in EMRA. Some responding clones were detected in pre-infection memory, which suggested that pre-existing cross-reactive memory T cells had joined the SARS-CoV-2 response. Clones that contracted from day 15 to 85 showed balanced CD4/CD8 phenotypes, whereas a second wave of clones that expanded from day 15 to 37 leaned towards CD4+.

V is clipped by 3 bases and J by 7 bases, and the sequence between their germline boundaries is 15 bases long. The germline V gene encodes CDR1 DFQATT and CDR2 SNEGSKA (reference sequence). The CDR3 goes from the cysteine to the phenylalanine over 13 residues. The CDR3 DNA has 39 bases and is translated from base 1. Ficoll-Paque density gradient centrifugation was the method used to isolate PBMCs. In its sample, this clonotype was seen a few times. Its antigen is currently not known. The record has no base qualities; no much larger clone is one base away. Sequenced using an Illumina NovaSeq 6000. TCRalpha and TCRbeta cDNA libraries were constructed by 5'RACE with constant-segment primers, with sample barcodes and unique molecular identifiers being introduced. Trizol reagent was used to extract RNA from every sample. Amplification of the libraries took two PCR steps, and the second step added a second sample barcode plus Illumina TruSeq adapters. Sequencing of libraries was performed on an Illumina NovaSeq with 2 x 150 bp paired-end reads. The paper's processing steps were these. Demultiplexing of reads and collapsing into UMI-guided consensus sequences were performed with migec v1.2.7. Using mixcr v2.1.11, UMI consensuses were aligned to TRA and TRB V and J templates and then assembled into clonotypes. A clonotype was counted as expanded or contracted only if both edgeR and NoisET called the change significant, with noise models trained on biological replicates. edgeR calls used a false discovery rate-adjusted p below 0.01 and a log2 fold-change threshold of 1. PCA with hierarchical clustering of max-normalized trajectories of the 1000 most abundant clonotypes was used as exploratory dynamics analysis. Each responding clone was given a CD4 or CD8 phenotype based on the CD4+ and CD8+ repertoires, which had been sequenced separately. TCRdb applied fastp at Q25 and MiXCR to the public reads, then kept only in-frame beta chains. Each record represents a unique CDR3 protein, reported with the most common genes and DNA among its rows. The authors' filters were not applied to this entry. The sample records just over 350,000 distinct CDR3 sequences, approximately 14% of which are singletons. Clones ranked in the top ten supply 22% of the sample.

The chain was built from TRBV20-1 and TRBJ1-2, with the D gene call left open. Sequencing was carried out using PBMCs or a T cell subset sorted from them (not recorded which). This clonotype was sampled from a man between 18 and 29 years old who had mild COVID-19 (a few samples of this study predate the infection). The sample titles of this study are shuffled in the database, so cell type and time point are left out; the donor was told from shared clones. The DNA sequence follows: TGCAGTGCTAGTGAATTCTCCCAACGTGGCTACACCTTC. It is translated as CSASEFSQRGYTF.